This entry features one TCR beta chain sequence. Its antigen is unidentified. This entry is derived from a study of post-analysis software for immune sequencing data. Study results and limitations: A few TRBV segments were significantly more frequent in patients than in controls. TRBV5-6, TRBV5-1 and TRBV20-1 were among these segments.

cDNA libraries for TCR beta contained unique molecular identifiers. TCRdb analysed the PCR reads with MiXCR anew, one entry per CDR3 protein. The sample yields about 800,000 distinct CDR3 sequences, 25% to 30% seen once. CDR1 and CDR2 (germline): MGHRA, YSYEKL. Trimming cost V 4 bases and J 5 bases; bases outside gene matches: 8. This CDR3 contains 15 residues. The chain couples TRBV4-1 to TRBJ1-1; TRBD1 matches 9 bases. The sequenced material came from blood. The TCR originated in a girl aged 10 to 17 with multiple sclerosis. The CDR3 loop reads CASSPRWTGDTEAFF. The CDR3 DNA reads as TGCGCCAGCAGCCCCCGATGGACAGGGGATACTGAAGCTTTCTTT.